These 30 T cell receptor beta chains originate from one sample sequenced in a study of blood T cell repertoires in COVID-19. Method: immunoSEQ multiplex PCR; TCRdb's copy keeps in-frame clones and lacks some. Counted here are a few hundred thousand clones, around four fifths occurring once; the ten biggest clones make up around 4.1%. Sequencing input: PBMCs or T cells enriched from blood (not recorded which). These receptors originate from a man aged 25-45 years with acute COVID-19.

The V call is TRBV2, the J call TRBJ1-1, with unresolved D. V was shortened by 5 bases and J by 10 bases, with 17 bases between the two germline ends. Per germline, CDR1 SNHLY and CDR2 FYNNEI. The CDR3 has 13 residues. CDR3 loop: CASSLGPEIGAFF. The DNA of the CDR3 is TGTGCCAGCAGTTTGGGCCCCGAAATAGGAGCTTTCTTT. The full variable domain, completed using reference TRBV2 and TRBJ1-1, is EPEVTQTPSHQVTQMGQEVILRCVPISNHLYFYWYRQILGQKVEFLVSFYNNEISEKSEIFDDQFSVERPDGSNFTLKIRSTKLEDSAMYFCASSLGPEIGAFFGQGTRLTVV.

This clone has a single count. J is TRBJ1-5 and V is TRBV21-1. TRBV21-1 is classified as a pseudogene. The CDR3 length is 14 residues. CDR3 region: CASRRRGSNQPQHF. The CDR3 coding sequence is TGTGCCAGCAGGAGGAGGGGTAGCAATCAGCCCCAGCATTTT.

The rearrangement joins TRBV28 to TRBJ2-5, with a weak D call TRBD1 (6 bases). The CDR3 totals 14 residues. V shed 3 bases and J shed 2 bases, with 10 bases lying between them. Germline V gene data show CDR1 as MDHEN and CDR2 as SYDVKM. For the CDR3, the DNA is TGTGCCAGCAGTTTGTTTACAGGGCAAGAGACCCAGTACTTC. Translated: CASSLFTGQETQYF.

The genes are TRBV3-1 (or the pseudogene TRBV3-2) and TRBJ2-1; tentative D call: TRBD2 (5 bases). CDR3 size: 17 residues. V was trimmed by 0 bases and J by 2 bases, leaving 14 bases between them. Germline CDR1 is LGHDT and CDR2 is YNNKEL (reference sequence). The CDR3 reads CASSQEGRSGPYNEQFF. The CDR3 DNA is TGTGCCAGCAGCCAAGAAGGAAGGAGCGGACCCTACAATGAGCAGTTCTTC.

This clone was counted only a few times. The chain carries TRBV7-6 and TRBJ1-5; tentatively, D is TRBD1 (5 bases). The CDR3 loop spans 15 amino acids. Trimming shortened V by 6 bases and J by 4 bases, and 16 bases separated the two germline ends. Per germline, CDR1 SGHVS and CDR2 FNYEAQ. CDR3 protein: CASRRGTSANQPQHF. The CDR3 region has the DNA TGTGCCAGCAGGCGGGGGACCAGCGCGAATCAGCCCCAGCATTTT.

The CDR3 DNA sequence: TGTGCCAGTAGTATGACCAGGATTACGAGCACCGGGGAGCTGTTTTTT. The encoded protein is CASSMTRITSTGELFF. The V call is TRBV19, the J call TRBJ2-2; D ambiguous. The CDR3 is made up of 16 amino acids. The germline CDR1 and CDR2 sequences are LNHDA and SQIVND (reference sequence). With 3 bases removed from V and 4 bases from J, the gap between germline ends came to 15 bases.

CDR3 in amino acids: CASSDRGILHPIYF. For the CDR3, the DNA is TGTGCCAGCAGCGACAGGGGTATCCTTCATCCCATATATTTT. V gene TRBV6-5 combines with J gene TRBJ1-3; 8 nucleotides agree with TRBD1. V gave up 6 bases and J gave up 11 bases; unmatched junction bases: 12. From germline, CDR1 is MNHEY and CDR2 SVGAGI. The CDR3 has 14 amino acids.

This chain joins TRBV9 and TRBJ1-2; D is undetermined. Germline-derived CDR1 and CDR2 are SGDLS and YYNGEE. There are 12 residues in the CDR3. Trimming took 3 bases from V and 3 from J, leaving 6 bases between them. CDR3 nucleotide sequence: TGTGCCAGCAGCGCCCAGTACTATGGCTACACCTTC. It is translated as CASSAQYYGYTF. The entire variable domain, with the rest obtained from reference TRBV9 and TRBJ1-2, is as follows: DSGVTQTPKHLITATGQRVTLRCSPRSGDLSVYWYQQSLDQGLQFLIQYYNGEERAKGNILERFSAQQFPDLHSELNLSSLELGDSALYFCASSAQYYGYTFGSGTRLTVV.

This rearrangement joins TRBV5-4 to TRBJ1-2; tentative D call: TRBD1 (6 bases). V was pared by 7 bases and J by 6 bases, with 19 bases between. Germline V lookup: CDR1 SGHNT, CDR2 YYREEE (reference sequence). The CDR3 consists of 14 residues. CDR3 protein: CASGEGGRGHGYTF. Written as DNA, the CDR3 is TGTGCCAGCGGGGAGGGGGGGCGAGGTCATGGCTACACCTTC. Together with reference TRBV5-4 and TRBJ1-2, the CDR3 gives the full variable domain: ETGVTQSPTHLIKTRGQQVTLRCSSQSGHNTVSWYQQALGQGPQFIFQYYREEENGRGNFPPRFSGLQFPNYSSELNVNALELDDSALYLCASGEGGRGHGYTFGSGTRLTVV.

CDR3 sequence: CASSRTGDEQFF. CDR3 DNA: TGTGCCAGCAGCAGGACAGGGGATGAGCAGTTCTTC. The J gene is TRBJ2-1, the V gene TRBV11-3, with 9 bases aligning to TRBD1. The CDR3 spans 12 residues. Trimming took 5 bases from V and 8 from J; bases not matched to a gene: 1. CDR1 SGHNT and CDR2 YENEEA come from the germline V gene.

The chain uses TRBV5-6 and TRBJ1-5, with TRBD1 identical over 9 bases. This CDR3 comprises 17 residues. Germline V CDR1 and CDR2: SGHDT, YYEEEE. Germline trimming cut 2 bases from V and 6 bases from J; bases unmatched to any gene: 12. The chain's CDR3 is CASSFRGGTGRRQPQHF. The CDR3 DNA reads as TGTGCCAGCAGCTTCCGAGGAGGGACAGGGCGACGTCAGCCCCAGCATTTT. Complete variable domain (other parts from reference TRBV5-6 and TRBJ1-5): DAGVTQSPTHLIKTRGQQVTLRCSPKSGHDTVSWYQQALGQGPQFIFQYYEEEERQRGNFPDRFSGHQFPNYSSELNVNALLLGDSALYLCASSFRGGTGRRQPQHFGDGTRLSIL.

The genes are TRBV6-1 and TRBJ2-1; D is ambiguous. Germline V gene lookup returns CDR1 MNHNS and CDR2 SASEGT. V lost 1 base, J lost 7 bases, and 17 bases lay in between. CDR3 length equals 16 residues. The CDR3 nucleotides are TGTGCCAGCAGTGAAGGACTTTATCTTCTATCGAATGAGCAGTTCTTC. This translates into CASSEGLYLLSNEQFF.

CDR3 loop: CATLAGFGTDTQYF. CDR3 coding DNA: TGTGCCACCTTAGCGGGGTTCGGCACAGATACGCAGTATTTT. The rearrangement joins TRBV15 to TRBJ2-3; 8 nucleotides agree with TRBD2. Trimming took 8 bases from V and 1 from J; bases not matched to a gene: 5. The CDR3 consists of 14 residues. CDR1 and CDR2 (germline): LNHNV, YYDKDF (reference sequence).

The count of this clone is one. The chain combines TRBV19 with TRBJ1-1, with D perhaps TRBD1 (6 bases). Trimming took off 10 bases at V and 9 bases at J, with 21 bases between the two ends. The germline V gene has CDR1 LNHDA and CDR2 SQIVND (reference sequence). This CDR3 has 13 amino acids. CDR3 DNA: TGTGCCACCTGCCCGGCGGGGGGGCGAAAAGCTTTCTTT. Its translation: CATCPAGGRKAFF.

V is TRBV4-3 and J is TRBJ2-1; possible D gene TRBD1, 6 bases. Germline loops: CDR1 LGHNA, CDR2 YSLEER. V lost 4 bases and J 10 bases, leaving 11 bases between the germline ends. The CDR3 consists of 12 residues. The CDR3 spells CASSPTGKEQFF. CDR3 coding DNA: TGCGCCAGCAGCCCGACAGGTAAAGAGCAGTTCTTC.

Only one count was recorded for this clone. This rearrangement joins TRBV5-4 to TRBJ2-1; 10 nucleotides match TRBD1. The CDR3 length is 17 residues. Germline loops: CDR1 SGHNT, CDR2 YYREEE (reference sequence). The V and J ends lost 5 bases and 6 bases, in that order; junction bases with no gene match: 14. The CDR3 DNA sequence: TGTGCCAGCAGTTTGCCGATGGATGGACAGGGGGGCAATGAGCAGTTCTTC. It yields the protein CASSLPMDGQGGNEQFF.

This chain's CDR3 is CASSVGGQPQGPQHF. DNA for the CDR3: TGTGCCAGCAGCGTCGGGGGACAGCCGCAAGGGCCCCAGCATTTT. The chain joins TRBV9 to TRBJ1-5, with 7 positions matching TRBD1. J lost 9 bases, V lost 2 bases, and 11 bases had no gene match. The CDR3 is made up of 15 amino acids. CDR1 SGDLS and CDR2 YYNGEE come from the germline V gene.

Only a few counts were recorded for this clone. This chain joins TRBV14 and TRBJ2-1; 9 bases agree with TRBD2. V was pared by 0 bases and J by 8 bases, with 5 bases of the junction left unmatched. CDR3 length: 15 amino acids. Germline V CDR1 and CDR2: SGHDN, FVKESK. CDR3 coding DNA: TGTGCCAGCAGCCAAGATCAGGGACTAGCTTATGAGCAGTTCTTC. Encoded protein: CASSQDQGLAYEQFF.

The rearrangement uses TRBV18 and TRBJ1-2; D ambiguous. V lost 3 bases and J 0 bases, leaving 17 bases between the germline ends. The CDR3 is made up of 17 amino acids. In germline, CDR1 is KGHSH, CDR2 LQKENI. This CDR3 is CASSPTLTPQANYGYTF. DNA for the CDR3: TGTGCCAGCTCACCGACCTTGACTCCCCAAGCTAACTATGGCTACACCTTC.

This clone has only one observation. The V and J genes are TRBV5-1 and TRBJ1-6; D is possibly TRBD1 (6 bases). The CDR3 is 15 residues long. Trimming removed 0 bases at V and 8 bases at J, with 12 bases between. The germline V gene has CDR1 SGHRS and CDR2 YFSETQ. The CDR3 loop reads CASSLAGDQDSPLHF. CDR3 nucleotide sequence: TGCGCCAGCAGCTTGGCAGGGGATCAGGATTCACCCCTCCACTTT.

The V gene is TRBV7-8, the J gene TRBJ2-2, with 7 bases fitting TRBD2. Germline V lookup: CDR1 SGHVS, CDR2 FQNEAQ. The CDR3 sequence is 14 residues long. V gave up 0 bases and J gave up 6 bases; unmatched junction bases: 1. CDR3 DNA: TGTGCCAGCAGCTTAGCAGGGAGGGCCGGGGAGCTGTTTTTT. Protein: CASSLAGRAGELFF.

The chain recombines TRBV7-8 with TRBJ1-5; no reliable D call. This CDR3 is 13 amino acids long. Germline loops: CDR1 SGHVS, CDR2 FQNEAQ. V shed 5 bases and J shed 5 bases, with 10 bases lying between them. The CDR3 region is CASSTAGYQPQHF. The CDR3, as DNA: TGTGCCAGCAGCACGGCGGGGTATCAGCCCCAGCATTTT.

This chain joins TRBV5-6 and TRBJ1-2; D is perhaps TRBD1 (5 bases). Germline CDR1 is SGHDT and CDR2 is YYEEEE. This CDR3 spans 14 amino acids. With 5 bases removed from V and 7 bases from J, the gap between germline ends came to 18 bases. CDR3 sequence: CASSRGLPRAGYTF. The CDR3 coding sequence is TGTGCCAGCAGTAGGGGACTCCCGAGAGCTGGCTACACCTTC.

J is TRBJ2-5 and V is TRBV9; D uncertain. CDR3 size: 13 residues. Trimming took off 3 bases at V and 5 bases at J, with 11 bases between the two ends. The germline V gene has CDR1 SGDLS and CDR2 YYNGEE. CDR3 in DNA: TGTGCCAGCAGCGACCAGAGGCAGGAGACCCAGTACTTC. As protein: CASSDQRQETQYF.

This clone showed up just a few times. The rearrangement joins TRBV29-1 to TRBJ1-3; 8 positions match TRBD1. V lost 6 bases and J lost 0; bases outside the gene matches: 10. The CDR3 spans 16 residues. Germline V CDR1 and CDR2: SQVTM, ANQGSEA. CDR3 DNA sequence: TGCAGCGTAAGACAGGGGCCAAGGGACTCTGGAAACACCATATATTTT. Its protein is CSVRQGPRDSGNTIYF. Full variable domain (outside the CDR3, taken from reference TRBV29-1 and TRBJ1-3): SAVISQKPSRDICQRGTSLTIQCQVDSQVTMMFWYRQQPGQSLTLIATANQGSEATYESGFVIDKFPISRPNLTFSTLTVSNMSPEDSSIYLCSVRQGPRDSGNTIYFGEGSWLTVV.

This rearrangement joins TRBV9 to TRBJ2-1; maybe TRBD2 (6 bases). The CDR3 length is 14 residues. V lost 0 bases and J lost 9, with 13 bases in between. CDR1 and CDR2 (germline): SGDLS, YYNGEE. Here the CDR3 DNA reads TGTGCCAGCAGCGTAGATACGGGGCGGGGTGAGCAGTTCTTC. This translates into CASSVDTGRGEQFF.

V usage is TRBV2 and J usage is TRBJ2-2, with TRBD2 identical over 12 bases. Germline CDR1 SNHLY, CDR2 FYNNEI. This CDR3 is 17 amino acids long. V shed 7 bases and J 1 base; nucleotides not matched to a gene: 7. The CDR3 reads CASKPTTSGGNTGELFF. CDR3 nucleotide sequence: TGTGCCAGCAAACCGACGACTAGCGGGGGGAACACCGGGGAGCTGTTTTTT.

The chain uses TRBV2 and TRBJ1-2; TRBD1 is a possible D gene (6 bases). Germline CDR1 reads SNHLY; CDR2 reads FYNNEI. CDR3 length: 14 amino acids. V was cut by 2 bases and J by 4 bases, with 11 bases left in between. Here the CDR3 DNA reads TGTGCCAGCAGTGAACGGGGGGGCAGCTATGGCTACACCTTC. Encoded protein: CASSERGGSYGYTF.

The chain links TRBV29-1 to TRBJ1-2; D remains ambiguous. V lost 7 bases, J lost 4 bases, and 16 bases lay in between. Germline V gives CDR1 SQVTM, CDR2 ANQGSEA. The CDR3 runs 13 residues. CDR3 loop: CSAPGEEPYGYTF. CDR3 sequence (DNA): TGCAGCGCCCCCGGAGAGGAACCCTATGGCTACACCTTC.

The gene calls are TRBV10-3 and TRBJ1-1; the D gene is possibly TRBD1 (5 bases). CDR1 is ENHRY, CDR2 SYGVKD, per germline. The CDR3 is 16 amino acids. Deletions cut 7 bases from V and 1 base from J, with 19 bases between. The CDR3 DNA reads as TGTGCCATCACCGCTTCTCGAGTGGGGCAGAACACTGAAGCTTTCTTT. Its translation is CAITASRVGQNTEAFF.